Each of the 20 T cell receptor beta chains below was sequenced from the same sample in a study of CD8 T cells in Susac syndrome. Roughly 0.45 to 1 ug RNA was reverse transcribed with random hexamers. TCRdb fed the immunoSEQ multiplex PCR reads into MiXCR, producing one record per CDR3 protein. The repertoire has under 200,000 distinct CDR3 sequences, over 90% of them found once; the top ten carry around 0.15%. Sequencing was done on a sample of CD8+ T cells from PBMCs. The receptors stem from a human donor with Susac syndrome.

This chain connects TRBV11-2 to TRBJ2-4; TRBD1 agrees at 9 bases. The CDR3 is made up of 15 amino acids. Germline assignment: CDR1 SGHAT and CDR2 FQNNGV. J gave up 12 bases and V 1 base, and 10 bases lay outside the gene matches. For the CDR3, the DNA is TGTGCCAGCAGCTTAGGCGGGGACAGGGCGGATTATCAGTACTTC. Its translation: CASSLGGDRADYQYF.

This chain uses TRBV7-9 with TRBJ2-1; 7 bases are a match to TRBD2. This CDR3 has 16 amino acids. In germline, CDR1 is SEHNR, CDR2 FQNEAQ (reference sequence). After removal of 5 bases from V and 5 bases from J, the junction contained 12 bases not matched to a gene. CDR3 sequence reads: CASSAPTSARHNEQFF. In DNA form, the CDR3 reads TGTGCCAGCAGCGCGCCCACTAGCGCCCGACACAATGAGCAGTTCTTC.

This rearrangement joins TRBV28 to TRBJ2-7; no firm D call. Looked up from germline, CDR1 is MDHEN and CDR2 is SYDVKM. V was shortened by 4 bases and J by 2 bases, with 15 bases between the two germline ends. The CDR3 spans 15 residues. CDR3 residues: CASSSSQTEAYEQYF. In nucleotides, the CDR3 is TGTGCCAGCAGTTCGTCACAAACTGAAGCCTACGAGCAGTACTTC.

The chain couples TRBV9 to TRBJ2-7, with 12 bases matching TRBD2. Germline V gene sequence: CDR1 SGDLS, CDR2 YYNGEE. With 3 bases clipped from V and 5 bases from J, the junction kept 6 bases outside the gene matches. The CDR3 runs to 15 residues. The CDR3 DNA sequence: TGTGCCAGCAGCGCAGGACTAGCGGGGCTCAACGAGCAGTACTTC. Residues: CASSAGLAGLNEQYF.

The chain joins TRBV12-3 or TRBV12-4 to TRBJ2-5; TRBD2 might be the D (5 bases). This CDR3 is built from 15 residues. The ends were cut back, 7 bases at V and 4 bases at J, with 19 bases in the middle. This CDR3 reads CASTLRGLLGETQYF. In DNA form, the CDR3 reads TGTGCCAGCACTCTTCGTGGACTCCTCGGAGAGACCCAGTACTTC.

This sequence joins TRBV12-3 or TRBV12-4 and TRBJ2-2, with D maybe TRBD2 (5 bases). This CDR3 comprises 14 residues. Trimming cost V 5 bases and J 0 bases, with 7 bases left between them. CDR3 amino acids: CASSVGANTGELFF. The CDR3 DNA reads as TGTGCCAGCAGTGTGGGAGCGAACACCGGGGAGCTGTTTTTT.

This clonotype was counted a single time. The chain is built from TRBV14 and TRBJ1-5, with D uncertain. V lost 0 bases to trimming and J lost 3 bases, with 12 bases between them. The length of the CDR3 is 16 residues. Germline V CDR1 and CDR2: SGHDN, FVKESK. This chain's CDR3 is CASSQDRVSTNQPQHF. As DNA, the CDR3 is TGTGCCAGCAGCCAAGATCGCGTCAGCACCAATCAGCCCCAGCATTTT.

CDR3 region: CASSAAGGGEQFF. CDR3 coding DNA: TGTGCCAGCAGCGCCGCGGGGGGCGGGGAGCAGTTCTTC. The chain is built from TRBV9 and TRBJ2-1; 8 bases are shared with TRBD2. The CDR3 length is 13 residues. Germline trimming cut 3 bases from V and 10 bases from J; bases unmatched to any gene: 6. Germline loops: CDR1 SGDLS, CDR2 YYNGEE.

The chain is built from TRBV29-1 and TRBJ2-3; no reliable D call. V shed 4 bases and J shed 3 bases, with 5 bases lying between them. Germline-derived CDR1 and CDR2 are SQVTM and ANQGSEA. This CDR3 has 11 amino acids. The CDR3 sequence is CSVARTDTQYF. DNA for the CDR3: TGCAGCGTTGCGAGGACAGATACGCAGTATTTT.

This chain connects TRBV28 to TRBJ1-2; no definite D call. Trimming pared 5 bases from V and 5 bases from J, leaving 24 bases between. The germline gives CDR1 MDHEN, CDR2 SYDVKM. The CDR3 covers 17 residues. This CDR3 reads CASSSPREGKAVYGYTF. The CDR3 DNA reads TGTGCCAGCAGTAGCCCCCGTGAGGGTAAGGCTGTTTATGGCTACACCTTC.

V and J are TRBV19 and TRBJ2-7; D not certain. Germline V gene lookup returns CDR1 LNHDA and CDR2 SQIVND (reference sequence). V lost 3 bases and J 3 bases, leaving 9 bases between the germline ends. There are 13 residues in the CDR3. In nucleotides, the CDR3 is TGTGCCAGTAGTATCGGACCAAGCTACGAGCAGTACTTC. This codes for CASSIGPSYEQYF.

A single count supports this clonotype. The chain combines TRBV18 with TRBJ2-2; maybe TRBD1 (6 bases). From germline, CDR1 is KGHSH and CDR2 LQKENI. The CDR3 runs 15 residues. The V gene lost 2 bases and the J gene lost 1 base, with 8 bases spanning the gap. CDR3 sequence reads: CASSPTRGNTGELFF. DNA for the CDR3: TGTGCCAGCTCACCAACCAGGGGGAACACCGGGGAGCTGTTTTTT.

The count of this clonotype is one. This sequence joins TRBV28 and TRBJ1-5; 7 positions agree with TRBD1. Germline V CDR1 and CDR2: MDHEN, SYDVKM. Unmatched junction bases numbered 4, after V lost 1 base and J lost 4 bases. The CDR3 covers 15 residues. CDR3 nucleotides: TGTGCCAGCAGTTTATTTCTCAGGGGGAATCAGCCCCAGCATTTT. Protein product: CASSLFLRGNQPQHF.

This chain links TRBV2 with TRBJ2-4; 11 bases line up with TRBD2. The V gene's germline CDR1 is SNHLY and CDR2 FYNNEI. The CDR3 extends over 15 amino acids. V was clipped by 8 bases and J by 2 bases; unmatched bases: 5. DNA of the CDR3: TGTGCCAGCTGTAGCGGGAGGGTATCCAAAAACATTCAGTACTTC. Residues: CASCSGRVSKNIQYF.

This clonotype was seen a single time. One end of the junction does not line up with germline, which may come from a read error. This chain connects TRBV25-1 to TRBJ2-7; D is undetermined. The germline gives CDR1 MGHDK, CDR2 SYGVNS. The CDR3 sequence is 13 residues long. CDR3 in DNA: TGTGCCAGCAGTGGAGACGGCCCCTACGAGCAGCACTTC. Protein product: CASSGDGPYEQHF.

The J gene is TRBJ1-3, the V gene TRBV12-5; D is uncertain. Germline loops: CDR1 LGHNT, CDR2 FRNRAP. Between the trimmed V and J ends, which lost 5 bases and 3 bases, there was a span of 11 bases. This CDR3 is 14 amino acids long. CDR3 nucleotide sequence: TGTGCTAGTGGTGAGGGAAGGGATGGAAACACCATATATTTT. This translates into CASGEGRDGNTIYF.

CDR3 residues: CATNQLGGGYTEAFF. The CDR3 DNA reads TGTGCCACCAACCAACTGGGGGGCGGATACACTGAAGCTTTCTTT. This sequence joins TRBV15 and TRBJ1-1; D possibly corresponds to TRBD1 (6 bases). CDR1 is LNHNV, CDR2 YYDKDF, per germline (reference sequence). The CDR3 spans 15 residues. The V end was cut by 7 bases, the J end by 3 bases, with 18 bases between.

The chain is built from TRBV4-1 and TRBJ1-1; unclear D gene. Germline V gene data show CDR1 as MGHRA and CDR2 as YSYEKL. CDR3 length: 13 residues. V was cut by 6 bases and J by 0 bases, with 8 bases left in between. The CDR3: CASRKGMNTEAFF. CDR3 coding DNA: TGCGCCAGCAGAAAAGGAATGAACACTGAAGCTTTCTTT.

The chain has TRBV5-6 and TRBJ2-1, with 7 bases fitting TRBD1. Germline CDR1 reads SGHDT; CDR2 reads YYEEEE. V dropped 3 bases and J dropped 8; count of bases not matched to a gene: 11. The CDR3 runs 15 residues. The CDR3 DNA reads TGTGCCAGCAGCTGGGAGACAAACAGGGGCGATGAGCAGTTCTTC. Encoded protein: CASSWETNRGDEQFF.

The V call is TRBV4-1, the J call TRBJ1-1, with TRBD1 matching over 8 bases. The J segment lost 5 bases and the V segment lost 1 base, leaving 15 bases of the junction unmatched. CDR3 size: 18 residues. From germline, CDR1 is MGHRA and CDR2 YSYEKL. CDR3 sequence reads: CASSQVAPGGGLGTEAFF. The CDR3 DNA reads TGCGCCAGCAGCCAAGTAGCGCCAGGGGGCGGACTTGGGACTGAAGCTTTCTTT.